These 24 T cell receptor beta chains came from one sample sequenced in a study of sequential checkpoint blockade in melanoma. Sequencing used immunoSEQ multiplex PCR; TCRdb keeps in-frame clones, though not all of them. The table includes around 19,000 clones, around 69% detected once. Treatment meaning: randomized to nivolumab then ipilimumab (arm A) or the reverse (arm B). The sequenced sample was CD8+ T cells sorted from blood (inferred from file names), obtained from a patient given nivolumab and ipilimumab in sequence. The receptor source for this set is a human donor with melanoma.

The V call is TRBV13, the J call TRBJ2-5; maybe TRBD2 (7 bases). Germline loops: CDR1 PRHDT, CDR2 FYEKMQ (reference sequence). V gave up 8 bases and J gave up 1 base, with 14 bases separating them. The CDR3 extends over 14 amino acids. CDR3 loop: CASGGRGRQETQYF. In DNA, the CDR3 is TGTGCCAGCGGAGGGCGGGGGCGCCAAGAGACCCAGTACTTC.

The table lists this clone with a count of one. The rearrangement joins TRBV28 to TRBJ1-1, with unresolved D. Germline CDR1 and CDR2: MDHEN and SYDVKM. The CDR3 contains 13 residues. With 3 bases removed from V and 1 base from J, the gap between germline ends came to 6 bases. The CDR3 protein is CASSLAENTEAFF. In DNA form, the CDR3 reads TGTGCCAGCAGTTTGGCGGAGAACACTGAAGCTTTCTTT.

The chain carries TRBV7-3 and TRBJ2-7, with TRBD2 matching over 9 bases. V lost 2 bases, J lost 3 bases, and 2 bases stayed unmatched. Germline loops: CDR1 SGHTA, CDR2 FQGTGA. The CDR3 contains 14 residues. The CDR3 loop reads CASSLAGGGYEQYF. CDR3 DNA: TGTGCCAGCAGCTTAGCGGGGGGGGGCTACGAGCAGTACTTC.

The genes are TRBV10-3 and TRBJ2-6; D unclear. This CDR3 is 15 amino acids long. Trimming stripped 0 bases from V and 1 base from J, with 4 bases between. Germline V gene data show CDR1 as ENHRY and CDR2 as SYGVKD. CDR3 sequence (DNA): TGTGCCATCAGTGAGTCCTTATCTGGGGCCAACGTCCTGACTTTC. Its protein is CAISESLSGANVLTF.

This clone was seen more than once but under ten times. CDR3 coding DNA: TGTGCCAGCAGCGTTGCAGGGGGTACTGGAAACACCATATATTTT. It codes for CASSVAGGTGNTIYF. V usage is TRBV5-6 and J usage is TRBJ1-3, with 7 bases fitting TRBD1. The germline V gene encodes CDR1 SGHDT and CDR2 YYEEEE. The CDR3 extends over 15 amino acids. With V trimmed by 4 bases and J by 2 bases, 6 bases remained unmatched.

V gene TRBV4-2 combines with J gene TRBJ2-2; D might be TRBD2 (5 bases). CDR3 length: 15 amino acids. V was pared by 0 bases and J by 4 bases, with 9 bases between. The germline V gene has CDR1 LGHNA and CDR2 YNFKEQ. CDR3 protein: CASSQDGERTGELFF. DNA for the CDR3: TGTGCCAGCAGCCAAGATGGGGAGCGCACCGGGGAGCTGTTTTTT.

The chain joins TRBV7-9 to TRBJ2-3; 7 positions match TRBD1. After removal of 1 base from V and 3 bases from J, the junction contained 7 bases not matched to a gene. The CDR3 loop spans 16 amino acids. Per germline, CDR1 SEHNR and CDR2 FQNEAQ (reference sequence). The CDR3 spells CASSLEDRSETDTQYF. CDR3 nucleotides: TGTGCCAGCAGCTTAGAGGACAGGTCTGAAACAGATACGCAGTATTTT.

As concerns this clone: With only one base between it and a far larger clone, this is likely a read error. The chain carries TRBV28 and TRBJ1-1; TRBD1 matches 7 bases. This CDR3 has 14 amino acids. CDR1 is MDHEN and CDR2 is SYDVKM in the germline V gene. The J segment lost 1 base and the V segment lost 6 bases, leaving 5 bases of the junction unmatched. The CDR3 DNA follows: TGTGCCAGCAGGGAGGGGGCTAGGAACACTGAAGCTTTCTTT. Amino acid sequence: CASREGARNTEAFF.

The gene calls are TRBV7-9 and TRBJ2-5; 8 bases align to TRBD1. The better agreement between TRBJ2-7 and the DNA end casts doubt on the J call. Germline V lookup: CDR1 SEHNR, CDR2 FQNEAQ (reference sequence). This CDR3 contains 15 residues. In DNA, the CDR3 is TGTGCCAGCAGCCCGAGACAGGGGCCCTCCTACGAGCAGTACTTC. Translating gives CASSPRQGPSYEQYF.

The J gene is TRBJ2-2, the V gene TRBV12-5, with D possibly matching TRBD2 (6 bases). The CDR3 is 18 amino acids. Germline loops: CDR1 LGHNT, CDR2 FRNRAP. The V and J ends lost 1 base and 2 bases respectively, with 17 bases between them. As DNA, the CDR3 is TGTGCTAGTGGTTTGGCAAGTTGGGGGGATGGTAACACCGGGGAGCTGTTTTTT. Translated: CASGLASWGDGNTGELFF.

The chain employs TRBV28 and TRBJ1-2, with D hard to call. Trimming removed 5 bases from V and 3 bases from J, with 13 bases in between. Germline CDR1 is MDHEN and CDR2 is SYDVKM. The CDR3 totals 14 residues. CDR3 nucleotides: TGTGCCAGCAGTCCCGACGGGTCTCACTATGGCTACACCTTC. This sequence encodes CASSPDGSHYGYTF.

As DNA, the CDR3 is TGTGCCAGCGGTGACACCTACACTGAAGCTTTCTTT. This sequence encodes CASGDTYTEAFF. The chain carries TRBV9 and TRBJ1-1; no clear D. The germline gives CDR1 SGDLS, CDR2 YYNGEE. The CDR3 is 12 amino acids. The ends were cut back, 7 bases at V and 3 bases at J, with 10 bases in the middle.

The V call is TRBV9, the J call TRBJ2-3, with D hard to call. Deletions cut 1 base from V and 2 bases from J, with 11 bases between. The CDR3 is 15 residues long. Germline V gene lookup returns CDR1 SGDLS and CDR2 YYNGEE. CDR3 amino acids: CASSVLAIPTDTQYF. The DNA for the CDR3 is TGTGCCAGCAGCGTATTAGCTATCCCCACAGATACGCAGTATTTT.

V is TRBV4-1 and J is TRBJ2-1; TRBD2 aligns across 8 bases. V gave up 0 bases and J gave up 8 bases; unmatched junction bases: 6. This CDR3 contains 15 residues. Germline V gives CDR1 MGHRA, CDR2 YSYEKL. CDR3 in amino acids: CASSQETGGVDEQFF. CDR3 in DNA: TGCGCCAGCAGCCAAGAGACCGGGGGGGTGGATGAGCAGTTCTTC.

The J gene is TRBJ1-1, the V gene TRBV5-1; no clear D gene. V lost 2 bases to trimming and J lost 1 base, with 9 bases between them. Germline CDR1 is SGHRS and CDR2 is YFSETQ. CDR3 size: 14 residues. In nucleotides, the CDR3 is TGCGCCAGCAGCTTTCAGGCAGGGAACACTGAAGCTTTCTTT. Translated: CASSFQAGNTEAFF.

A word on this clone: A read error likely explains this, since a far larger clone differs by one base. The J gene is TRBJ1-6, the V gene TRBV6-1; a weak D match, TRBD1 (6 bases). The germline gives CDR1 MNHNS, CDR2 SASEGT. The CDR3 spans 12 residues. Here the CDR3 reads CASSPRGSPLYF. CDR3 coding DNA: TGTGCCAGCAGCCCCAGGGGTTCACCCCTCTACTTT.

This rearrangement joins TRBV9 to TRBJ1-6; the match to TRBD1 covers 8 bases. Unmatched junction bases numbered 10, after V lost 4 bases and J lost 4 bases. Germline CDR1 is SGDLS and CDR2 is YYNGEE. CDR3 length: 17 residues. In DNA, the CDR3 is TGTGCCAGCAGCCACGATCCGGGACAGGCATATAATTCACCCCTCCACTTT. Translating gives CASSHDPGQAYNSPLHF. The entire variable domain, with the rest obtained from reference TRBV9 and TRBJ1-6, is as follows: DSGVTQTPKHLITATGQRVTLRCSPRSGDLSVYWYQQSLDQGLQFLIQYYNGEERAKGNILERFSAQQFPDLHSELNLSSLELGDSALYFCASSHDPGQAYNSPLHFGNGTRLTVT.

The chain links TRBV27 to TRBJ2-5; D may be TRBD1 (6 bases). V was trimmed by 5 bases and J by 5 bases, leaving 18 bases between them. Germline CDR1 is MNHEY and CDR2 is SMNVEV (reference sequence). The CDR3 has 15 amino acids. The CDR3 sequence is CASSPWRQVEETQYF. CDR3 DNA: TGTGCCAGCAGTCCTTGGCGACAGGTAGAGGAGACCCAGTACTTC.

CDR3 sequence reads: CASSTIRWDGYTF. CDR3 nucleotides: TGTGCCAGCAGCACTATCCGTTGGGATGGCTACACCTTC. This chain joins TRBV6-5 and TRBJ1-2; D remains ambiguous. Trimming took off 6 bases at V and 6 bases at J, with 14 bases between the two ends. Germline loops: CDR1 MNHEY, CDR2 SVGAGI. The CDR3 loop spans 13 amino acids.

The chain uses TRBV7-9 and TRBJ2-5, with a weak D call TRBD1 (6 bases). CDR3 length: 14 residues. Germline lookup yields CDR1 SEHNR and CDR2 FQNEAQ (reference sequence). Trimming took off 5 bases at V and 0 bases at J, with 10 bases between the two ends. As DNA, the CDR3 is TGTGCCAGCAGCCCAAGGACAGACCAAGAGACCCAGTACTTC. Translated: CASSPRTDQETQYF.

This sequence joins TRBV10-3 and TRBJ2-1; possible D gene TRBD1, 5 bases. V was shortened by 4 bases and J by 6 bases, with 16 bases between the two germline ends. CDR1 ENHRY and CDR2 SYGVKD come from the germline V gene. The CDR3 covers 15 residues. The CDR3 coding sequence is TGTGCCATCAGTGGATTGCAGGGAAGTCCCAATGAGCAGTTCTTC. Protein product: CAISGLQGSPNEQFF.

The CDR3 loop is CASSLGGEGNQPQHF. The CDR3 DNA reads TGTGCCAGCAGTTTAGGGGGGGAAGGCAATCAGCCCCAGCATTTT. The chain couples TRBV27 to TRBJ1-5; TRBD1 is a possible D gene (5 bases). The CDR3 spans 15 residues. V gave up 2 bases and J gave up 2 bases, with 10 bases separating them. The germline V gene encodes CDR1 MNHEY and CDR2 SMNVEV (reference sequence).

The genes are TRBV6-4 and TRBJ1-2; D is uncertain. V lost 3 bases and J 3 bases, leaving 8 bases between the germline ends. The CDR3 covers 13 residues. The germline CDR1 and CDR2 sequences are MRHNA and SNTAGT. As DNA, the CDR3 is TGTGCCAGCAGTGAACAGCAGGACTATGGCTACACCTTC. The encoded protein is CASSEQQDYGYTF.

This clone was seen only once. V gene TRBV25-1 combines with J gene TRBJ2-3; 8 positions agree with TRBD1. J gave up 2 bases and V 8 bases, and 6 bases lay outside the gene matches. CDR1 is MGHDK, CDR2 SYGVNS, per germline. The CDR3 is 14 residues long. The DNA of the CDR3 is TGTGCCAGCCGACAGGGGCGATACACAGATACGCAGTATTTT. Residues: CASRQGRYTDTQYF.